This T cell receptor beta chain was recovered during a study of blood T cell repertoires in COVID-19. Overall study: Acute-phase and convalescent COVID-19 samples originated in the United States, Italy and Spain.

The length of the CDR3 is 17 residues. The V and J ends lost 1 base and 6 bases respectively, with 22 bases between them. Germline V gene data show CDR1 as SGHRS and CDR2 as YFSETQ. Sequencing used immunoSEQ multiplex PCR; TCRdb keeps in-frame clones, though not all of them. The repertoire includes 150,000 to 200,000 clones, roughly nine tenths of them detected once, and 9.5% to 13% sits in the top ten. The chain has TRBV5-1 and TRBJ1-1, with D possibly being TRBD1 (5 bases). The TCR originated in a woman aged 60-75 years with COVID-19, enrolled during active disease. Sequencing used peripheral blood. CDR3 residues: CASSLRAGPPKGAEAFF. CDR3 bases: TGCGCCAGCAGCTTGAGAGCAGGCCCACCTAAAGGGGCTGAAGCTTTCTTT.